Listed below are T cell receptor beta chains from one sample, sequenced in a study of blood T cell repertoires in COVID-19. TCRdb's table, derived via immunoSEQ multiplex PCR, lists solely in-frame clones and lacks some. Seen here are about 41,000 clones, around 88% observed once, and the top ten hold around two fifths. Specimen: peripheral blood. These receptors originate from an elderly woman with active or convalescent COVID-19. The CDR3 runs from the conserved cysteine through the conserved F or W. D genes are given only for firm matches. Rows give clone size only sometimes, using once, few, many, or a class for an expanded clone.

clone_size	j_call	d_call	v_call	cdr3_nt	cdr3_aa
-	TRBJ2-3	TRBD2	TRBV18	TGTGCCAGCTCACCGAGACTAGCGGGAGGGATGACAGATACGCAGTATTTT	CASSPRLAGGMTDTQYF
-	TRBJ2-3	TRBD2	TRBV7-9	TGTGCCAGCAGATCTAGCGGGAGCACAGATACGCAGTATTTT	CASRSSGSTDTQYF
-	TRBJ2-7	TRBD1	TRBV28	TGTGCCAGCAGCCCGGGACAGTCCTACGAGCAGTACTTC	CASSPGQSYEQYF
-	TRBJ1-1	-	TRBV18	TGTGCCAGCTCATGGGGCCCAGATTTGAACACTGAAGCTTTCTTT	CASSWGPDLNTEAFF
-	TRBJ2-3	TRBD2	TRBV3-1/TRBV3-2	TGTGCCAGCAGCCGCGAACCGGGACTAGCGGGTCCGCAAGATACGCAGTATTTT	CASSREPGLAGPQDTQYF
-	TRBJ2-1	-	TRBV27	TGTGCCAGCAGACCGGCAGGGGCGCGCGAGCAGTTCTTC	CASRPAGAREQFF
few	TRBJ2-5	TRBD1	TRBV10-3	TGTGCCATCAGTGCCGGGACAGTAACAGAGACCCAGTACTTC	CAISAGTVTETQYF
-	TRBJ1-1	-	TRBV19	TGTGCCAGTAGTATACGGCAGACAGAAGCTTTCTTT	CASSIRQTEAFF
-	TRBJ1-4	TRBD1	TRBV2	TGTGCCAGCAGTACAGGGGGGCTTAACGAAAAACTGTTTTTT	CASSTGGLNEKLFF
-	TRBJ2-3	-	TRBV7-9	TGTGCCAGCAGCTTAGGCGGGGCCTCAGATACGCAGTATTTT	CASSLGGASDTQYF
-	TRBJ1-1	-	TRBV5-1	TGCGCCAGCACAGAGGGCAATGAAGCTTTCTTT	CASTEGNEAFF
-	TRBJ1-6	-	TRBV5-8	TGTGCCAGCAGCTATACAGCAAATTCACCCCTCCACTTT	CASSYTANSPLHF
-	TRBJ2-7	TRBD1	TRBV18	TGTGCCAGCTCACCTAGACAGGGGAAAAACGAGCAGTACTTC	CASSPRQGKNEQYF
-	TRBJ2-2	TRBD2	TRBV2	TGTGCCAGCAGTACCACTAGCGGGAGAGGCGGAGAGCTGTTTTTT	CASSTTSGRGGELFF
once	TRBJ1-2	-	TRBV19	TGTGCCAGTAGTCTCGCAGGGTTGGTTGGCTACACCTTC	CASSLAGLVGYTF